This T cell receptor (beta chain) was captured by sequencing in a study of vaccination and CD4 T cells after COVID-19. Study background: Cells received overlapping spike peptides from SARS-CoV-2, HCoV-NL63, HCoV-OC43 and HCoV-229E as stimulation.

Regarding treatment: roughly 10-day PBMC culture with coronavirus spike peptide pools or control peptides (ViraFEST assay). The unexposed donor gave CD4+ T cells before the COVID-19 pandemic (2011-2018). Sequencing of DNA taken from cultured CD4+ T cells relied on the Oncomine TCR Beta short-read assay. Genomic DNA was isolated from cultured CD4+ T cells. TCRdb independently ran MiXCR on the PCR reads; one entry per CDR3 protein. The table records about 7,000 distinct CDR3 sequences, around 33% of them present only once. There are 15 residues in the CDR3. The germline CDR1 and CDR2 sequences are MRHNA and SNTAGT. The germline V and J ends were trimmed by 3 bases and 4 bases, with 13 bases remaining between them. Whole-study findings and limits: Reactive clonotype counts went from median roughly 19 after infection to about 38 after vaccination, nonsignificantly.

Note on this clonotype: Its antigen is still unknown.

Sequencing used CD4+ T cells from blood, cultured in vitro. The clonotype comes from a human donor in good health. The chain combines TRBV6-4 with TRBJ2-1; TRBD2 might be the D (7 bases). The CDR3 sequence: CASSEGGEGYNEQFF. CDR3 bases: TGTGCCAGCAGTGAAGGGGGGGAGGGATACAATGAGCAGTTCTTC.